Shown below are 7 T cell receptor beta chains from a single sample sequenced in a study of blood T cell repertoires in COVID-19. Profiling relied on immunoSEQ multiplex PCR, and the TCRdb table lists in-frame clones only, not all of them. The sample lists approximately 180,000 clones; approximately 83% were seen once. The sequenced material came from peripheral blood. These receptors were obtained from a human donor with active or convalescent COVID-19. The donor label of this sample is uncertain.

The CDR3 sequence is CASSGARRGQETQYF. For the CDR3, the DNA is TGTGCCAGCAGTGGGGCGCGGAGGGGCCAAGAGACCCAGTACTTC. The gene calls are TRBV2 and TRBJ2-5; possible D gene TRBD2, 6 bases. The germline V gene has CDR1 SNHLY and CDR2 FYNNEI. V lost 4 bases and J lost 1, with 13 bases in between. The CDR3 consists of 15 residues.

V usage is TRBV30 and J usage is TRBJ2-5, with TRBD2 matching over 10 bases. CDR3 length: 15 amino acids. Trimming removed 0 bases from V and 7 bases from J; junction bases left unmatched: 8. Germline values: CDR1 GTSNPN, CDR2 SVGIG (reference sequence). Here the CDR3 reads CAWSVRTSGPGTQYF. CDR3 DNA: TGTGCCTGGAGTGTCCGGACTAGCGGCCCCGGGACCCAGTACTTC.

The V and J genes are TRBV7-2 and TRBJ2-3, with 7 bases fitting TRBD1. This CDR3 spans 15 amino acids. CDR1 SGHTA and CDR2 FQGNSA come from the germline V gene. V dropped 3 bases and J dropped 3; count of bases not matched to a gene: 6. CDR3 coding DNA: TGTGCCAGCAGCTTGATGGACAGGCGAACAGATACGCAGTATTTT. Amino acids: CASSLMDRRTDTQYF.

The V gene is TRBV6-4, the J gene TRBJ1-2; D is unclear. CDR1 is MRHNA and CDR2 is SNTAGT in the germline V gene. V gave up 2 bases and J gave up 8 bases, with 12 bases separating them. The CDR3 has 13 residues. The CDR3 reads CASSDGSSKGYTF. The CDR3 DNA follows: TGTGCCAGCAGTGACGGCAGTTCGAAAGGCTACACCTTC.

J is TRBJ2-1 and V is TRBV4-2, with 12 bases matching TRBD2. Per germline, CDR1 LGHNA and CDR2 YNFKEQ. V lost 4 bases and J lost 8; bases outside the gene matches: 3. The CDR3 totals 14 residues. The CDR3 DNA follows: TGTGCCAGCAGCCCTGGACTAGCGGGATATGAGCAGTTCTTC. Protein product: CASSPGLAGYEQFF.

This clone was recorded at least ten times. The chain has TRBV2 and TRBJ2-1; 10 bases are shared with TRBD2. Germline V gives CDR1 SNHLY, CDR2 FYNNEI. The V and J ends lost 6 bases and 7 bases, in that order; junction bases with no gene match: 9. The CDR3 is 15 amino acids. In DNA, the CDR3 is TGTGCCAGCAGCTCTAGCGGGAGAATAGGGAATGAGCAGTTCTTC. This translates into CASSSSGRIGNEQFF. The full variable domain, in which reference TRBV2 and TRBJ2-1 provide the parts outside the CDR3, is EPEVTQTPSHQVTQMGQEVILRCVPISNHLYFYWYRQILGQKVEFLVSFYNNEISEKSEIFDDQFSVERPDGSNFTLKIRSTKLEDSAMYFCASSSSGRIGNEQFFGPGTRLTVL.

The chain is built from TRBV18 and TRBJ1-1; TRBD1 matches at 8 bases. The CDR3 is 14 amino acids. Looked up from germline, CDR1 is KGHSH and CDR2 is LQKENI. Trimming removed 3 bases from V and 6 bases from J; junction bases left unmatched: 6. The CDR3 sequence: CASSPRDRGSEAFF. CDR3 nucleotides: TGTGCCAGCTCACCCCGAGACAGGGGCTCTGAAGCTTTCTTT.